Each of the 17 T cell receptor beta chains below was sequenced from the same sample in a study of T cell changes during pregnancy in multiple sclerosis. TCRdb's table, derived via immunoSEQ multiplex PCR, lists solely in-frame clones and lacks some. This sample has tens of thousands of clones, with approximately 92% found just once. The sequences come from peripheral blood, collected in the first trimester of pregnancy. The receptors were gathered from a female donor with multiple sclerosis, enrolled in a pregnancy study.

CDR3 in DNA: TGTGCCAGCAGTTCCTCTTTGAACACTGAAGCTTTCTTT. Protein: CASSSSLNTEAFF. J is TRBJ1-1 and V is TRBV11-2, with unresolved D. The ends were cut back, 6 bases at V and 0 bases at J, with 8 bases in the middle. The CDR3 sequence is 13 residues long. Per germline, CDR1 SGHAT and CDR2 FQNNGV.

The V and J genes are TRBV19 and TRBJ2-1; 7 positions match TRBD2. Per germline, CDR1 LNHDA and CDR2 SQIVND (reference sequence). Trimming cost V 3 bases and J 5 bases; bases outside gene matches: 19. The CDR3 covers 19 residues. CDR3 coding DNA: TGTGCCAGTAGTATGATGGGTAGCGGGTTCACCCGGGGGAACAATGAGCAGTTCTTC. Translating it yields CASSMMGSGFTRGNNEQFF. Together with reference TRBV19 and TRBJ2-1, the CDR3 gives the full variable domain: DGGITQSPKYLFRKEGQNVTLSCEQNLNHDAMYWYRQDPGQGLRLIYYSQIVNDFQKGDIAEGYSVSREKKESFPLTVTSAQKNPTAFYLCASSMMGSGFTRGNNEQFFGPGTRLTVL.

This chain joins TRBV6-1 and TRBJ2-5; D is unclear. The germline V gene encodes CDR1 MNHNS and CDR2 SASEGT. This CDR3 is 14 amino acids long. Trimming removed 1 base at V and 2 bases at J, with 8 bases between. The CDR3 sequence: CASSEGPGQETQYF. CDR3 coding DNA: TGTGCCAGCAGTGAAGGTCCAGGTCAAGAGACCCAGTACTTC.

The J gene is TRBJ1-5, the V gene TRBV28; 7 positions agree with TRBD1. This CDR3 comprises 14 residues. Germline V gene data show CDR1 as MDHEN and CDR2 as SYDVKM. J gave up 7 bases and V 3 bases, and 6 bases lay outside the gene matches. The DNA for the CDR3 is TGTGCCAGCAGTTTGACAGGGTGGGGACAGCCCCAGCATTTT. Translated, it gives CASSLTGWGQPQHF.

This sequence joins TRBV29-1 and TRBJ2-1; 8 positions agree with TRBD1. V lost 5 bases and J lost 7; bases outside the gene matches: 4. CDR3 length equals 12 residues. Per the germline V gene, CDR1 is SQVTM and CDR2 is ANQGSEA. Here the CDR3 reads CSVNRGVNEQFF. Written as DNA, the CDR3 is TGCAGCGTTAACAGGGGGGTGAATGAGCAGTTCTTC.

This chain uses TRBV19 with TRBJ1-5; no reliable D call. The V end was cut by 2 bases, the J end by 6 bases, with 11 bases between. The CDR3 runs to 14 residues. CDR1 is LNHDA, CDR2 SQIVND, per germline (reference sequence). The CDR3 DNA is TGTGCCAGTAGTATATCGGTCAATCCTCAGCCCCAGCATTTT. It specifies CASSISVNPQPQHF.

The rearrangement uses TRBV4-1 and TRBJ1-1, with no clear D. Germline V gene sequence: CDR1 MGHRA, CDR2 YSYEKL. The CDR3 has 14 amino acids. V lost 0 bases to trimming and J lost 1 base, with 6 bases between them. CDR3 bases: TGCGCCAGCAGCCAAGATCCTAAGAACACTGAAGCTTTCTTT. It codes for CASSQDPKNTEAFF.

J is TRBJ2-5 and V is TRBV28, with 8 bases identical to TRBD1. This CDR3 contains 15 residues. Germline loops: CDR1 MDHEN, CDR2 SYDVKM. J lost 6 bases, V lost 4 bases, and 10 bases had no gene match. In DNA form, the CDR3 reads TGTGCCAGCAGTTGGTTAACAGGGGGTATGAAGACCCAGTACTTC. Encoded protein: CASSWLTGGMKTQYF.

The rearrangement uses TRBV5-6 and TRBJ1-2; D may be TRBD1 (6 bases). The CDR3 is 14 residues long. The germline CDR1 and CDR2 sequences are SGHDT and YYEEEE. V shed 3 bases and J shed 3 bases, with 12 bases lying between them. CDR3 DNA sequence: TGTGCCAGCAGCTCCGGGGGGGGCGACTATGGCTACACCTTC. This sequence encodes CASSSGGGDYGYTF.

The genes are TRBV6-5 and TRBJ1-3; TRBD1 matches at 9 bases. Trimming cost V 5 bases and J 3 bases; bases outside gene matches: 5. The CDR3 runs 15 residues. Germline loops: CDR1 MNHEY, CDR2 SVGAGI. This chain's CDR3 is CASSQQGAGGNTIYF. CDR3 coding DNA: TGTGCCAGCAGTCAACAGGGGGCTGGTGGAAACACCATATATTTT.

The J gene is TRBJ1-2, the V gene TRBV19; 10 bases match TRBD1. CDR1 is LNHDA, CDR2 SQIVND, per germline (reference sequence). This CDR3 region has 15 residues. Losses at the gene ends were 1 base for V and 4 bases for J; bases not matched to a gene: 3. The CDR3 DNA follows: TGTGCCAGTAGTATAGTGGGACAGGGGATCTATGGCTACACCTTC. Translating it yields CASSIVGQGIYGYTF.

In nucleotides, the CDR3 is TGTGCCAGCAGCTTAGAAGCCAGGGGCACCGGGGAGCTGTTTTTT. Its protein is CASSLEARGTGELFF. The chain employs TRBV7-6 and TRBJ2-2; D might be TRBD1 (6 bases). V was pared by 1 base and J by 4 bases, with 10 bases between. CDR1 SGHVS and CDR2 FNYEAQ come from the germline V gene. The CDR3 contains 15 residues.

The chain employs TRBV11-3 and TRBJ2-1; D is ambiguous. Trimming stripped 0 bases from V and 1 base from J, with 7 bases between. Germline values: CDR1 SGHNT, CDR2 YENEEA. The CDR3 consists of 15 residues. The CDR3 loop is CASSLDVRSYNEQFF. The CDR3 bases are TGTGCCAGCAGCTTAGACGTGAGGTCCTACAATGAGCAGTTCTTC.

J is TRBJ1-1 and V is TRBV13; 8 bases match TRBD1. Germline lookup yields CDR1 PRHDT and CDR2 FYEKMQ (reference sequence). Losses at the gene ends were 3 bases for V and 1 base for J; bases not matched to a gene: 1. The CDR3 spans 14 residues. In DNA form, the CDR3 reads TGTGCCAGCAGCTTCGGACAGGGGAACACTGAAGCTTTCTTT. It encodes CASSFGQGNTEAFF.

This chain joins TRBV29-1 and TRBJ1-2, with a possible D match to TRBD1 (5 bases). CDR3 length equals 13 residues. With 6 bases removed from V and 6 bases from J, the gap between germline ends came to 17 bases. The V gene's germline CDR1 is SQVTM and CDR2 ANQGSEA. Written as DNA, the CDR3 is TGCAGCGTGATGTCAGGGCCCTCGGATGGCTACACCTTC. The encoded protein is CSVMSGPSDGYTF.

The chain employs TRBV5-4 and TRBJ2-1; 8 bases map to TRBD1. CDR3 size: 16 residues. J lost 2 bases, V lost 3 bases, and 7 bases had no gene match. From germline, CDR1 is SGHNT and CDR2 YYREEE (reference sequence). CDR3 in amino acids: CASSSVPGQAYNEQFF. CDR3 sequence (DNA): TGTGCCAGCAGCTCTGTACCGGGACAGGCCTACAATGAGCAGTTCTTC. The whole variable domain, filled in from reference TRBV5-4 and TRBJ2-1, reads ETGVTQSPTHLIKTRGQQVTLRCSSQSGHNTVSWYQQALGQGPQFIFQYYREEENGRGNFPPRFSGLQFPNYSSELNVNALELDDSALYLCASSSVPGQAYNEQFFGPGTRLTVL.

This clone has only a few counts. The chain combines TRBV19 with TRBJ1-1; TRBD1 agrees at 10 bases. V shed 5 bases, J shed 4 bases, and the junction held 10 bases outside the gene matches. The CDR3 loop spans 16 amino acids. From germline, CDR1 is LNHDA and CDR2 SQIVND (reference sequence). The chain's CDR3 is CASSWDRGVGGTEAFF. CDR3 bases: TGTGCCAGTAGTTGGGACAGGGGAGTTGGGGGCACTGAAGCTTTCTTT.